These 32 T cell receptor beta chains were sequenced from one sample in a study of T cells after yellow fever vaccination. Via MiXCR, TCRdb re-called the 5' RACE reads, giving one row per CDR3 protein. Seen here are around 320,000 distinct CDR3 sequences, around 4.4% observed once, and the top ten hold roughly 19%. This specimen consisted of PBMCs, obtained 15 days after the yellow fever booster vaccination. These receptors all stem from a man in his late teens or twenties who received the YFV17D yellow fever vaccine.

The table lists this clonotype with a few counts. The chain employs TRBV7-9 and TRBJ2-7; TRBD1 or TRBD2 may be the D gene (5 bases each). The ends were cut back, 5 bases at V and 7 bases at J, with 21 bases in the middle. This CDR3 has 15 amino acids. CDR1 is SEHNR and CDR2 is FQNEAQ in the germline V gene (reference sequence). CDR3 in amino acids: CASSPVGTVSPEQYF. The CDR3 bases are TGTGCCAGCAGCCCAGTCGGGACGGTCTCCCCGGAGCAGTACTTC.

There are a few counts of this clonotype. The chain has TRBV6-5 and TRBJ1-6, with D uncertain. The ends were cut back, 8 bases at V and 9 bases at J, with 26 bases in the middle. The CDR3 contains 17 residues. Germline V gives CDR1 MNHEY, CDR2 SVGAGI. The DNA for the CDR3 is TGTGCCAGCCGCTCGGTCCATGCACCCCTTCGTGGTTCACCCCTCCACTTT. Translated: CASRSVHAPLRGSPLHF.

Many counts were recorded for this clonotype. The chain couples TRBV5-5 to TRBJ1-1; D gene uncertain. The V end was cut by 1 base, the J end by 5 bases, with 12 bases between. The V gene's germline CDR1 is SGHKS and CDR2 YYEKEE (reference sequence). The CDR3 has 14 residues. CDR3 DNA sequence: TGTGCCAGCAGCTTGTCAGTGCTGGGTACTGAAGCTTTCTTT. Its protein is CASSLSVLGTEAFF.

The rearrangement links TRBV6-1 to TRBJ2-5; 8 bases map to TRBD2. The V and J ends lost 7 bases and 5 bases, in that order; junction bases with no gene match: 9. This CDR3 region has 14 residues. Germline-derived CDR1 and CDR2 are MNHNS and SASEGT. CDR3 residues: CASTLGTRKETQYF. CDR3 DNA: TGTGCCAGCACCTTGGGGACTAGGAAGGAGACCCAGTACTTC.

There are many counts of this clonotype. V usage is TRBV5-1 and J usage is TRBJ1-1; the D gene is possibly TRBD1 (5 bases). Germline CDR1 SGHRS, CDR2 YFSETQ. Trimming took 4 bases from V and 0 from J, leaving 13 bases between them. This CDR3 spans 15 amino acids. The CDR3 loop is CASSIQGALNTEAFF. In DNA form, the CDR3 reads TGCGCCAGCAGCATACAAGGGGCCTTGAACACTGAAGCTTTCTTT.

This chain joins TRBV7-2 and TRBJ2-3; D tentatively fits TRBD1 or TRBD2 (6 bases each). CDR1 is SGHTA and CDR2 is FQGNSA in the germline V gene. V was shortened by 6 bases and J by 6 bases, with 19 bases between the two germline ends. The CDR3 extends over 15 amino acids. Here the CDR3 DNA reads TGTGCCAGCAGTCTGGGGCCGGGGGCTTCGGATACGCAGTATTTT. It is translated as CASSLGPGASDTQYF.

This clonotype was counted many times. The chain has TRBV12-3 or TRBV12-4 and TRBJ2-2; D is ambiguous. V was pared by 7 bases and J by 2 bases, with 20 bases between. The CDR3 consists of 17 residues. The CDR3 DNA reads TGTGCCAGCAATCTGAATAGTTTGATTTCTAACACCGGGGAGCTGTTTTTT. Amino acid sequence: CASNLNSLISNTGELFF.

This clonotype was seen repeatedly, ten times or more. This chain uses TRBV15 with TRBJ2-3; no firm D call. Trimming pared 0 bases from V and 4 bases from J, leaving 5 bases between. Germline values: CDR1 LNHNV, CDR2 YYDKDF (reference sequence). The CDR3 runs 13 residues. CDR3 region: CATSREFPDTQYF. The CDR3 DNA follows: TGTGCCACCAGCAGAGAGTTTCCAGATACGCAGTATTTT.

This clonotype was counted at least ten times. The V call is TRBV7-3, the J call TRBJ2-3, with TRBD2 matching 7 bases. Looked up from germline, CDR1 is SGHTA and CDR2 is FQGTGA. The ends lost 3 bases at V and 2 bases at J; junction bases unmatched: 5. The CDR3 length is 15 residues. The CDR3, as DNA: TGTGCCAGCAGCTTGGGACTAACCCACACAGATACGCAGTATTTT. Residues: CASSLGLTHTDTQYF.

This clonotype showed up many times. The genes are TRBV5-1 and TRBJ2-7, with D possibly TRBD1 on 5 matching bases. Germline CDR1 SGHRS, CDR2 YFSETQ. V lost 10 bases to trimming and J lost 6 bases, with 14 bases between them. The CDR3 is made up of 11 amino acids. CDR3 protein: CASRRGPEQYF. The CDR3 DNA reads as TGCGCCTCCCGAAGGGGTCCCGAGCAGTACTTC. Drawing the rest from reference TRBV5-1 and TRBJ2-7, the complete variable domain is KAGVTQTPRYLIKTRGQQVTLSCSPISGHRSVSWYQQTPGQGLQFLFEYFSETQRNKGNFPGRFSGRQFSNSRSEMNVSTLELGDSALYLCASRRGPEQYFGPGTRLTVT.

The sample holds a few counts of this clonotype. The J gene is TRBJ2-5, the V gene TRBV7-2; possibly TRBD1 or TRBD2 for D (6 bases each). There are 17 residues in the CDR3. The germline V gene has CDR1 SGHTA and CDR2 FQGNSA. Trimming removed 2 bases from V and 0 bases from J, with 16 bases in between. DNA of the CDR3: TGTGCCAGCAGCTTATACGGGGGCCTAGCGTACCAAGAGACCCAGTACTTC. It encodes CASSLYGGLAYQETQYF.

The chain carries TRBV5-1 and TRBJ1-6; D not resolved. CDR1 is SGHRS, CDR2 YFSETQ, per germline. The V gene lost 5 bases and the J gene lost 13 bases, with 22 bases spanning the gap. The CDR3 is 15 residues long. The CDR3 reads CASRYNGIQGGPLHF. The CDR3 DNA sequence: TGCGCCAGCAGGTATAACGGGATCCAAGGTGGGCCCCTCCACTTT.

There are many counts of this clonotype. In nucleotides, the CDR3 is TGTGCCAGCACCCTCTCCTATACGCAGTATTTT. Amino acid sequence: CASTLSYTQYF. V usage is TRBV12-3 or TRBV12-4 and J usage is TRBJ2-3, with unresolved D. The CDR3 extends over 11 amino acids. V was clipped by 7 bases and J by 7 bases, with 9 bases between them.

This sequence joins TRBV20-1 and TRBJ2-3, with 16 positions matching TRBD2. J lost 0 bases, V lost 7 bases, and 1 base had no gene match. Germline assignment: CDR1 DFQATT and CDR2 SNEGSKA (reference sequence). The CDR3 loop spans 15 amino acids. Here the CDR3 DNA reads TGCAGTGTGGGACTAGCGGGGGGGAGCACAGATACGCAGTATTTT. Protein product: CSVGLAGGSTDTQYF.

This clonotype was found many times. The chain recombines TRBV4-1 with TRBJ2-1, with D unresolved. Between the trimmed V and J ends, which lost 10 bases and 5 bases, there was a span of 15 bases. The CDR3 totals 13 residues. Germline V gene lookup returns CDR1 MGHRA and CDR2 YSYEKL. The CDR3 region has the DNA TGCGCCACCAATGGGCCTCAGAACAATGAGCAGTTCTTC. Translating it yields CATNGPQNNEQFF.

The genes are TRBV7-3 and TRBJ2-3; no firm D call. This CDR3 contains 13 residues. V lost 3 bases to trimming and J lost 6 bases, with 10 bases between them. CDR1 and CDR2 (germline): SGHTA, FQGTGA. CDR3 sequence reads: CASSFIHSDTQYF. In DNA form, the CDR3 reads TGTGCCAGCAGCTTCATCCACTCTGATACGCAGTATTTT.

This clonotype was recorded many times. The chain recombines TRBV7-2 with TRBJ2-3; the match to TRBD2 covers 9 bases. The CDR3 loop spans 15 amino acids. Germline assignment: CDR1 SGHTA and CDR2 FQGNSA. With 1 base clipped from V and 6 bases from J, the junction kept 5 bases outside the gene matches. The CDR3, as DNA: TGTGCCAGCAGCTTAGTAGCGGGGGCTGGGGATACGCAGTATTTT. This sequence encodes CASSLVAGAGDTQYF.

This clonotype was found many times. The chain couples TRBV7-2 to TRBJ2-4, with 9 bases matching TRBD1. The V gene's germline CDR1 is SGHTA and CDR2 FQGNSA. The CDR3 is 14 residues long. The trim removed 7 bases at V and 5 bases at J, leaving 6 bases unmatched. The CDR3 DNA sequence: TGTGCCAGCAATCCGGGACAGGGACAAAACATTCAGTACTTC. Amino acid sequence: CASNPGQGQNIQYF.

The J gene is TRBJ2-3, the V gene TRBV5-1, with no clear D. Trimming removed 1 base at V and 3 bases at J, with 9 bases between. The V gene's germline CDR1 is SGHRS and CDR2 YFSETQ. The CDR3 totals 14 residues. This CDR3 reads CASSLKDPTDTQYF. CDR3 nucleotide sequence: TGCGCCAGCAGCTTGAAGGACCCGACAGATACGCAGTATTTT.

This clonotype was observed many times. The gene calls are TRBV4-3 and TRBJ1-4; D is undetermined. V was trimmed by 0 bases and J by 10 bases, leaving 15 bases between them. CDR3 length: 15 amino acids. Per germline, CDR1 LGHNA and CDR2 YSLEER. DNA of the CDR3: TGCGCCAGCAGCCAAGAGGGAGCACGGTGGGCAAAACTGTTTTTT. This gives the protein CASSQEGARWAKLFF.

Notes on this clonotype: Compared with germline, one end of the junction differs, possibly owing to a read error. The chain is built from TRBV5-8 and TRBJ2-7; TRBD1 matches 7 bases. Germline loops: CDR1 SGHTS, CDR2 YDEGEE. There are 15 residues in the CDR3. As DNA, the CDR3 is TGTGCCAGCAGCAGACTTACAGGGGTCTCCGACGAGCAGTACTTC. Its translation: CASSRLTGVSDEQYF.

The genes are TRBV5-1 and TRBJ1-5, with D uncertain. Germline V gene data show CDR1 as SGHRS and CDR2 as YFSETQ. This CDR3 spans 13 amino acids. Deletions cut 0 bases from V and 6 bases from J, with 7 bases between. In DNA form, the CDR3 reads TGCGCCAGCAGCTTGGGGTCAGGTCAGCCCCAGCATTTT. Amino acids: CASSLGSGQPQHF. Together with reference TRBV5-1 and TRBJ1-5, the CDR3 gives the full variable domain: KAGVTQTPRYLIKTRGQQVTLSCSPISGHRSVSWYQQTPGQGLQFLFEYFSETQRNKGNFPGRFSGRQFSNSRSEMNVSTLELGDSALYLCASSLGSGQPQHFGDGTRLSIL.

This clonotype was found many times. This chain's CDR3 is CASSPGYRAATNEKLFF. For the CDR3, the DNA is TGTGCCAGCAGTCCGGGATACAGGGCAGCAACTAATGAAAAACTGTTTTTT. This chain connects TRBV12-3 or TRBV12-4 to TRBJ1-4; D may be TRBD1 (6 bases). Trimming shortened V by 5 bases and J by 0 bases, and 16 bases separated the two germline ends. This CDR3 is 17 amino acids long.

To note about this clonotype: A single base separates this from a much larger clone, so it may be a read error. The conserved closing phenylalanine or tryptophan is absent in this CDR3, likely reflecting a read error. The chain combines TRBV27 with TRBJ1-5, with 7 bases aligning to TRBD1. From germline, CDR1 is MNHEY and CDR2 SMNVEV (reference sequence). V gave up 10 bases and J gave up 1 base; unmatched junction bases: 4. The CDR3 contains 13 residues. CDR3 amino acids: CATSGGSNQPQHS. CDR3 DNA sequence: TGTGCCACCTCAGGGGGAAGCAATCAGCCCCAGCATTCT.

This clonotype has just a few counts. This chain joins TRBV15 and TRBJ1-3; 8 bases align to TRBD1. The germline CDR1 and CDR2 sequences are LNHNV and YYDKDF (reference sequence). The junction had 6 bases not matched to a gene; V was cut back by 5 bases and J by 3 bases. This CDR3 contains 15 residues. CDR3 coding DNA: TGTGCCACCAGCCCGCGGACAGGGAATGGAAACACCATATATTTT. Protein product: CATSPRTGNGNTIYF.

This clonotype was detected ten times or more. This sequence joins TRBV11-2 and TRBJ1-2; unclear D gene. The CDR3 consists of 14 residues. CDR1 and CDR2 (germline): SGHAT, FQNNGV. V dropped 1 base and J dropped 2 bases, with 8 bases sitting between them. The DNA for the CDR3 is TGTGCCAGCAGCTTAGGGGCGATAAACTATGGCTACACCTTC. It yields the protein CASSLGAINYGYTF. The full variable domain, its missing parts supplied by reference TRBV11-2 and TRBJ1-2, is EAGVAQSPRYKIIEKRQSVAFWCNPISGHATLYWYQQILGQGPKLLIQFQNNGVVDDSQLPKDRFSAERLKGVDSTLKIQPAKLEDSAVYLCASSLGAINYGYTFGSGTRLTVV.

This clonotype was observed many times. V gene TRBV6-2 or TRBV6-3 combines with J gene TRBJ1-1; D is uncertain. Trimming took 7 bases from V and 2 from J, leaving 14 bases between them. Germline V lookup: CDR1 MNHEY, CDR2 SVGEGT. The length of the CDR3 is 14 residues. The CDR3 region has the DNA TGTGCCAGCATAAATAATGAGGTCAACACTGAAGCTTTCTTT. This gives the protein CASINNEVNTEAFF.

The chain recombines TRBV20-1 with TRBJ1-5; the D gene is possibly TRBD1 (5 bases). The CDR3 is 12 residues long. Germline lookup yields CDR1 DFQATT and CDR2 SNEGSKA (reference sequence). V was shortened by 3 bases and J by 5 bases, with 8 bases between the two germline ends. Here the CDR3 reads CSASPGDQPQHF. CDR3 bases: TGCAGTGCTAGTCCGGGGGATCAGCCCCAGCATTTT.

The sample holds a few counts of this clonotype. This chain connects TRBV5-1 to TRBJ2-5; no definite D call. Germline-derived CDR1 and CDR2 are SGHRS and YFSETQ. The CDR3 covers 15 residues. V was shortened by 4 bases and J by 5 bases, with 18 bases between the two germline ends. The CDR3: CASSTIQGPLETQYF. The DNA of the CDR3 is TGCGCCAGCAGCACCATACAAGGCCCCCTGGAGACCCAGTACTTC.

The genes are TRBV5-3 and TRBJ2-7; D possibly corresponds to TRBD2 (6 bases). TRBV5-3 is designated an ORF whose function remains uncertain. The CDR3 is made up of 16 amino acids. Trimming took off 3 bases at V and 2 bases at J, with 18 bases between the two ends. CDR3 region: CARSSDKTRIPYEQYV. Here the CDR3 DNA reads TGTGCCAGAAGCTCGGACAAGACTAGGATCCCCTACGAGCAGTACGTC.

This clonotype was detected ten times or more. This chain uses TRBV5-1 with TRBJ2-5, with TRBD2 identical over 12 bases. From germline, CDR1 is SGHRS and CDR2 YFSETQ. CDR3 length equals 14 residues. V lost 4 bases and J lost 5; bases outside the gene matches: 3. The chain's CDR3 is CASSQLAGGETQYF. DNA of the CDR3: TGCGCCAGCAGCCAACTAGCGGGGGGTGAGACCCAGTACTTC.

This clonotype showed up many times. The chain employs TRBV5-1 and TRBJ2-2, with TRBD1 as a possible D gene (7 bases). The CDR3 has 15 amino acids. The germline V gene encodes CDR1 SGHRS and CDR2 YFSETQ. V lost 1 base and J 5 bases, leaving 12 bases between the germline ends. The CDR3 region has the DNA TGCGCCAGCAGCTTGCGACAGGGACTGACCGGGGAGCTGTTTTTT. Encoded protein: CASSLRQGLTGELFF.